Listed here are 22 T cell receptor beta chains from one sample, sequenced in a study of T cells after yellow fever vaccination. TCRdb used MiXCR to reprocess the 5' RACE reads, holding one entry per CDR3 protein. The sample lists 230,000 or so distinct CDR3 sequences; around 3.5% were seen once. This specimen consisted of PBMCs, obtained 15 days after the yellow fever booster vaccination. Receptor source: a man in his late teens or twenties who received the YFV17D yellow fever vaccine.

In the case of this clonotype: A much larger clone lies a single base off, so this may be a read error. The chain is built from TRBV20-1 and TRBJ1-2; 8 nucleotides match TRBD1. Germline V gives CDR1 DFQATT, CDR2 SNEGSKA (reference sequence). Trimming at V came to 0 bases and at J to 3 bases, leaving 6 bases not matched to a gene. This CDR3 is 15 amino acids long. The CDR3 sequence is CSARDGRGPHYGYTF. In DNA form, the CDR3 reads TGCAGTGCTAGAGACGGCAGGGGGCCTCACTATGGCTACACCTTC.

This clonotype was recorded at least ten times. The chain uses TRBV12-3 or TRBV12-4 and TRBJ2-7; D uncertain. V was trimmed by 4 bases and J by 1 base, leaving 14 bases between them. The CDR3 spans 15 residues. The DNA for the CDR3 is TGTGCCAGCAGTTATAGTGCTGAAGGTTCCTACGAGCAGTACTTC. Amino acid sequence: CASSYSAEGSYEQYF.

There are many counts of this clonotype. V is TRBV4-3 and J is TRBJ2-2; the D gene is possibly TRBD1 (5 bases). CDR1 and CDR2 from the germline V gene are LGHNA and YSLEER. Deletions cut 0 bases from V and 7 bases from J, with 9 bases between. The CDR3 runs 14 residues. CDR3 sequence (DNA): TGCGCCAGCAGCCAAGATCTGGGGCTCGGGGAGCTGTTTTTT. Its protein is CASSQDLGLGELFF.

Many counts were recorded for this clonotype. The rearrangement joins TRBV5-1 to TRBJ1-1; D remains ambiguous. Per germline, CDR1 SGHRS and CDR2 YFSETQ. This CDR3 comprises 13 residues. V gave up 0 bases and J gave up 5 bases, with 8 bases separating them. CDR3 coding DNA: TGCGCCAGCAGCTTGGAATCGGCGACTGAAGCTTTCTTT. Residues: CASSLESATEAFF. The full variable domain, rest sourced from reference TRBV5-1 and TRBJ1-1, is KAGVTQTPRYLIKTRGQQVTLSCSPISGHRSVSWYQQTPGQGLQFLFEYFSETQRNKGNFPGRFSGRQFSNSRSEMNVSTLELGDSALYLCASSLESATEAFFGQGTRLTVV.

The table lists this clonotype with a few counts. This chain links TRBV19 with TRBJ1-2, with 8 bases fitting TRBD1. CDR3 length: 14 amino acids. The germline CDR1 and CDR2 sequences are LNHDA and SQIVND (reference sequence). The J segment lost 6 bases and the V segment lost 5 bases, leaving 8 bases of the junction unmatched. CDR3 DNA: TGTGCCAGTAGTGCCGACAGGGGTTCGGATGGCTACACCTTC. It codes for CASSADRGSDGYTF.

This clonotype has just a few counts. The CDR3 region is CASSQESLLGQDGYTF. DNA of the CDR3: TGTGCCAGCAGCCAAGAGTCTCTTTTGGGACAGGATGGCTACACCTTC. V and J are TRBV3-1 and TRBJ1-2; TRBD1 matches 8 bases. V lost 0 bases and J lost 6; bases outside the gene matches: 9. Germline-derived CDR1 and CDR2 are LGHDT and YNNKEL (reference sequence). This CDR3 is 16 amino acids long.

This clonotype has at least ten counts. The rearrangement uses TRBV20-1 and TRBJ2-5; D is possibly TRBD1 or TRBD2 (6 bases each). Germline lookup yields CDR1 DFQATT and CDR2 SNEGSKA (reference sequence). The CDR3 runs to 13 residues. V lost 6 bases to trimming and J lost 1 base, with 12 bases between them. The CDR3 DNA reads TGCAGTGCGAAATCGGGGGCCCAAGAGACCCAGTACTTC. Translating it yields CSAKSGAQETQYF.

Notes on this clonotype: A read error may explain this, as a much larger clone is one base away. The chain couples TRBV20-1 to TRBJ2-5; D is possibly TRBD1 or TRBD2 (5 bases each). The CDR3 is made up of 12 amino acids. The germline CDR1 and CDR2 sequences are DFQATT and SNEGSKA (reference sequence). Trimming removed 5 bases from V and 5 bases from J, with 12 bases in between. The CDR3 region is CSAPQGGETQYF. In DNA, the CDR3 is TGCAGTGCTCCCCAGGGCGGGGAGACCCAGTACTTC.

This clonotype appeared many times. This chain uses TRBV29-1 with TRBJ1-4; unclear D gene. The CDR3 spans 16 residues. Germline CDR1 and CDR2: SQVTM and ANQGSEA. Trimming removed 6 bases at V and 0 bases at J, with 17 bases between. The CDR3 sequence: CSVRVGCLATNEKLFF. The CDR3 coding sequence is TGCAGCGTGAGGGTTGGGTGTCTCGCAACTAATGAAAAACTGTTTTTT.

This clonotype has a count of ten or more. The J gene is TRBJ1-1, the V gene TRBV7-2, with 12 nucleotides matching TRBD1. Trimming at V came to 7 bases and at J to 0 bases, leaving 3 bases not matched to a gene. The germline gives CDR1 SGHTA, CDR2 FQGNSA. This CDR3 region has 15 residues. The CDR3 is CASTGTGGMNTEAFF. The CDR3 nucleotides read TGTGCCAGCACGGGGACAGGGGGCATGAACACTGAAGCTTTCTTT.

In this sample, this clonotype turned up many times. This rearrangement joins TRBV10-3 to TRBJ2-7; TRBD1 matches at 9 bases. The CDR3 covers 15 residues. Looked up from germline, CDR1 is ENHRY and CDR2 is SYGVKD. The trim removed 10 bases at V and 6 bases at J, leaving 16 bases unmatched. CDR3 bases: TGTGCCACCGGGCGGGTAGGGACAGGGCCCCTCGAGCAGTACTTC. Its translation is CATGRVGTGPLEQYF.

This clonotype showed up many times. The chain uses TRBV27 and TRBJ2-7; TRBD1 aligns across 7 bases. The CDR3 spans 13 residues. Germline V CDR1 and CDR2: MNHEY, SMNVEV (reference sequence). With V trimmed by 5 bases and J by 3 bases, 4 bases remained unmatched. The CDR3: CASSHRDSYEQYV. The CDR3, as DNA: TGTGCCAGCAGTCACCGGGACAGCTACGAGCAGTACGTC.

This clonotype was counted at least ten times. V is TRBV7-2 and J is TRBJ2-7; 8 nucleotides match TRBD1. The CDR3 consists of 15 residues. Germline CDR1 and CDR2: SGHTA and FQGNSA. The V and J ends lost 4 bases and 4 bases, in that order; junction bases with no gene match: 9. DNA of the CDR3: TGTGCCAGCAGCTCATATACAGGGGGACCGTACGAGCAGTACTTC. The encoded protein is CASSSYTGGPYEQYF.

There are many counts of this clonotype. The rearrangement links TRBV6-5 to TRBJ2-7; possible D gene TRBD1, 6 bases. The CDR3 runs to 13 residues. V was clipped by 6 bases and J by 1 base, with 10 bases between them. Germline V lookup: CDR1 MNHEY, CDR2 SVGAGI. CDR3 sequence reads: CASRATGSYEQYV. The CDR3 nucleotides read TGTGCCAGCAGAGCGACAGGATCCTACGAGCAGTACGTC.

In this sample, this clonotype turned up many times. The rearrangement joins TRBV11-2 to TRBJ2-1; 13 positions agree with TRBD2. V shed 5 bases and J 2 bases; nucleotides not matched to a gene: 3. CDR1 SGHAT and CDR2 FQNNGV come from the germline V gene. The CDR3 loop spans 16 amino acids. Here the CDR3 reads CASSPTSGGAYNEQFF. The CDR3 DNA reads TGTGCCAGCAGCCCAACTAGCGGGGGGGCCTACAATGAGCAGTTCTTC.

This clonotype has ten or more counts. The V gene is TRBV6-6, the J gene TRBJ2-2, with D maybe TRBD2 (7 bases). The CDR3 is made up of 16 amino acids. Trimming cost V 6 bases and J 1 base, with 15 bases left between them. CDR1 is MNHNY, CDR2 SVGAGI, per germline (reference sequence). DNA of the CDR3: TGTGCCAGCAGCCCTAGGGGGGGGATGAACACCGGGGAGCTGTTTTTT. It yields the protein CASSPRGGMNTGELFF.

Many counts were recorded for this clonotype. The chain joins TRBV10-3 to TRBJ2-1, with no clear D. Germline V gives CDR1 ENHRY, CDR2 SYGVKD. V was shortened by 0 bases and J by 8 bases, with 5 bases between the two germline ends. The CDR3 totals 12 residues. The CDR3 spells CAISESTHEQFF. For the CDR3, the DNA is TGTGCCATCAGTGAGTCGACCCATGAGCAGTTCTTC.

Many counts were recorded for this clonotype. J is TRBJ2-3 and V is TRBV12-3 or TRBV12-4; a possible D gene is TRBD2 (5 bases). CDR3 size: 12 residues. Trimming left V 5 bases short and J 11 bases short, with 14 bases between. CDR3 DNA sequence: TGTGCCAGCAGTCAACCGGGGTTGGGGCAGTATTTT. This gives the protein CASSQPGLGQYF.

This clonotype was observed at least ten times. This sequence joins TRBV7-2 and TRBJ2-5; possibly TRBD2 for D (6 bases). With 3 bases removed from V and 5 bases from J, the gap between germline ends came to 16 bases. From germline, CDR1 is SGHTA and CDR2 FQGNSA. The CDR3 is 15 amino acids. In DNA, the CDR3 is TGTGCCAGCAGCTTCGTCGCGGGGAGGACGGAGACCCAGTACTTC. This translates into CASSFVAGRTETQYF.

This clonotype was seen at least ten times. V and J are TRBV4-2 and TRBJ2-3; 7 bases map to TRBD2. The CDR3 runs to 14 residues. V shed 1 base, J shed 4 bases, and the junction held 2 bases outside the gene matches. Germline lookup yields CDR1 LGHNA and CDR2 YNFKEQ. The DNA of the CDR3 is TGTGCCAGCAGCCAAGGGACTAGAGCAGATACGCAGTATTTT. Amino acids: CASSQGTRADTQYF.

This clonotype was seen repeatedly, ten times or more. The rearrangement links TRBV7-3 to TRBJ2-2; no clear D. Germline V lookup: CDR1 SGHTA, CDR2 FQGTGA. This CDR3 region has 13 residues. With 0 bases removed from V and 7 bases from J, the gap between germline ends came to 6 bases. The CDR3 DNA follows: TGTGCCAGCAGCTTAACGCAAAACGGGGAGCTGTTTTTT. This translates into CASSLTQNGELFF.

This clonotype has a count of ten or more. The chain is built from TRBV7-9 and TRBJ2-5; a weak D match, TRBD2 (6 bases). V lost 0 bases to trimming and J lost 4 bases, with 9 bases between them. The CDR3 spans 14 residues. Germline V lookup: CDR1 SEHNR, CDR2 FQNEAQ (reference sequence). CDR3 sequence (DNA): TGTGCCAGCAGCTTAGCGGCGGGGAGAGAGACCCAGTACTTC. Translating it yields CASSLAAGRETQYF. The full variable domain, rest sourced from reference TRBV7-9 and TRBJ2-5, is DTGVSQNPRHKITKRGQNVTFRCDPISEHNRLYWYRQTLGQGPEFLTYFQNEAQLEKSRLLSDRFSAERPKGSFSTLEIQRTEQGDSAMYLCASSLAAGRETQYFGPGTRLLVL.